This entry lists 6 T cell receptor beta chains sequenced from one sample in a study of cytomegalovirus exposure and HLA in healthy donors. Repertoires were generated with immunoSEQ multiplex PCR, while TCRdb's copy carries only in-frame clones and drops some. The profile shows 90,000 to 150,000 clones, 80% to 90% of them singletons. The specimen sequenced was PBMCs. These receptors originate from a man aged 18 to 35 in good health and CMV-seropositive.

The chain combines TRBV7-6 with TRBJ2-1; no definite D call. The CDR3 extends over 13 amino acids. Between the trimmed V and J ends, which lost 1 base and 7 bases, there was a span of 8 bases. Germline V lookup: CDR1 SGHVS, CDR2 FNYEAQ. The CDR3 coding sequence is TGTGCCAGCAGCTTAGGGGCAAATAATGAGCAGTTCTTC. Its protein product is CASSLGANNEQFF.

The chain couples TRBV9 to TRBJ2-2; 8 positions agree with TRBD1. CDR1 is SGDLS, CDR2 YYNGEE, per germline. The CDR3 runs to 16 residues. J gave up 5 bases and V 0 bases, and 6 bases lay outside the gene matches. CDR3 sequence: CASSVGQGAVTGELFF. Written as DNA, the CDR3 is TGTGCCAGCAGCGTAGGGCAGGGGGCTGTAACCGGGGAGCTGTTTTTT. The complete variable domain, with remaining parts taken from reference TRBV9 and TRBJ2-2, reads DSGVTQTPKHLITATGQRVTLRCSPRSGDLSVYWYQQSLDQGLQFLIQYYNGEERAKGNILERFSAQQFPDLHSELNLSSLELGDSALYFCASSVGQGAVTGELFFGEGSRLTVL.

CDR3 loop: CASSPPDRGVDEQYF. The CDR3 coding sequence is TGCGCCAGCAGCCCACCCGACAGGGGAGTAGACGAGCAGTACTTC. This chain connects TRBV4-1 to TRBJ2-7, with 8 bases aligning to TRBD1. Germline CDR1 is MGHRA and CDR2 is YSYEKL. Trimming cost V 4 bases and J 5 bases; bases outside gene matches: 10. The CDR3 consists of 15 residues.

J is TRBJ2-1 and V is TRBV9; TRBD2 agrees at 7 bases. CDR3 length: 14 amino acids. From germline, CDR1 is SGDLS and CDR2 YYNGEE. V gave up 3 bases and J gave up 2 bases; unmatched junction bases: 2. Here the CDR3 DNA reads TGTGCCAGCAGCGACGGACTAGCCTACAATGAGCAGTTCTTC. Translating it yields CASSDGLAYNEQFF. Looking up the rest from reference TRBV9 and TRBJ2-1 gives the full variable domain: DSGVTQTPKHLITATGQRVTLRCSPRSGDLSVYWYQQSLDQGLQFLIQYYNGEERAKGNILERFSAQQFPDLHSELNLSSLELGDSALYFCASSDGLAYNEQFFGPGTRLTVL.

The chain has TRBV29-1 and TRBJ2-2; 13 bases map to TRBD2. The CDR3 totals 16 residues. Germline lookup yields CDR1 SQVTM and CDR2 ANQGSEA. J lost 3 bases, V lost 5 bases, and 6 bases had no gene match. Here the CDR3 DNA reads TGCAGCGTTCCCCGGACTAGCGGGGGTTACACCGGGGAGCTGTTTTTT. This translates into CSVPRTSGGYTGELFF.

This clone has a single count. The J gene is TRBJ1-1, the V gene TRBV4-1; D remains unclear. V shed 2 bases and J shed 4 bases, with 8 bases lying between them. The CDR3 totals 13 residues. Germline V gene data show CDR1 as MGHRA and CDR2 as YSYEKL. For the CDR3, the DNA is TGCGCCAGCAGCCAACAACTGAGCACTGAAGCTTTCTTT. Amino acids: CASSQQLSTEAFF.